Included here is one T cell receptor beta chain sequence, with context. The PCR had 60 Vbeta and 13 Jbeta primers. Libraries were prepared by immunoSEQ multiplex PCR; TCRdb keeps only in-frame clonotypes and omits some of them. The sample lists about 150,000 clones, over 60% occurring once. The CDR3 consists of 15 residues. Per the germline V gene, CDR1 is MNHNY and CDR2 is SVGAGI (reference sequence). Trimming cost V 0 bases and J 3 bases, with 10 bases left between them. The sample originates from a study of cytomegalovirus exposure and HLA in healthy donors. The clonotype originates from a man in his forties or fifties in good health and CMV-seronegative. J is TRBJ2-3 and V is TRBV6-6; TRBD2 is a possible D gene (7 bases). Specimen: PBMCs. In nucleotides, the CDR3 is TGTGCCAGCAGTTACTCGGGGGGGCGTACAGATACGCAGTATTTT. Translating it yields CASSYSGGRTDTQYF.